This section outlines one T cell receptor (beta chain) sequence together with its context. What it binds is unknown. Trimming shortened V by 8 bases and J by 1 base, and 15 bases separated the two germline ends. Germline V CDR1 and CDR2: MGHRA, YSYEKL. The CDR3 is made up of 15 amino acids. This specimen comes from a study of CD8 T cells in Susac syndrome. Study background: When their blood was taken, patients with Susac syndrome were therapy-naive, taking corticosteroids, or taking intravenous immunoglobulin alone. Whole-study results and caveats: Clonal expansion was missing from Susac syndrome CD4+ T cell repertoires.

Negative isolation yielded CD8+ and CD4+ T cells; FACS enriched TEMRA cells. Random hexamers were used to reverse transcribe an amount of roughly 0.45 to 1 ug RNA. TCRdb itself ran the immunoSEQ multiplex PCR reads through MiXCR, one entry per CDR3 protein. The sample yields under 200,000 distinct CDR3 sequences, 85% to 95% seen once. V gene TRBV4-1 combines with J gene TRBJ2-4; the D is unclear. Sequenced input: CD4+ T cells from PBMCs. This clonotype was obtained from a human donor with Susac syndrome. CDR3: CASRPPTAAKNIQYF. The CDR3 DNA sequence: TGCGCCAGCCGCCCCCCAACAGCGGCCAAAAACATTCAGTACTTC.